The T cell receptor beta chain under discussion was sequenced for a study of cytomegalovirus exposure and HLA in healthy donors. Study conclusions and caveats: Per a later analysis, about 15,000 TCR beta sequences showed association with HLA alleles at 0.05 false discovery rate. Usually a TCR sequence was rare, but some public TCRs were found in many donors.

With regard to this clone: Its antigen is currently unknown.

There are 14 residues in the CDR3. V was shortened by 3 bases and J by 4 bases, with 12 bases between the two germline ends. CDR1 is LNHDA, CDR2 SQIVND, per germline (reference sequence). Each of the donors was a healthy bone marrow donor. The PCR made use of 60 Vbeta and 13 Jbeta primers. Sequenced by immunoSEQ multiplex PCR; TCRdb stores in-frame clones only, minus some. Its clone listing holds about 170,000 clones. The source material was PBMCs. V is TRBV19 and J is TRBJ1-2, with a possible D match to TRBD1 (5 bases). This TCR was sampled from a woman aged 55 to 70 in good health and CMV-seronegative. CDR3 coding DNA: TGTGCCAGTAGTATGGGGGACTCCCCCTATGGCTACACCTTC. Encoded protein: CASSMGDSPYGYTF.